These 10 T cell receptor beta chains originate from one sample sequenced in a study of blood T cell repertoires in COVID-19. Sequencing used immunoSEQ multiplex PCR; TCRdb keeps in-frame clones, though not all of them. The table shows roughly 120,000 clones, with 70% to 80% occurring only once. Sequenced material: peripheral blood. All receptors come from a woman over 75 with acute or convalescent COVID-19.

This clone was seen ten or more times. The chain is built from TRBV5-1 and TRBJ2-2, with 7 nucleotides matching TRBD1. V was clipped by 7 bases and J by 7 bases; unmatched bases: 13. The CDR3 loop spans 15 amino acids. CDR1 is SGHRS and CDR2 is YFSETQ in the germline V gene. The CDR3 here is CASEPFGQADGELFF. CDR3 DNA: TGCGCCAGCGAACCTTTCGGACAGGCTGACGGGGAGCTGTTTTTT.

The rearrangement links TRBV18 to TRBJ2-7; the D gene is possibly TRBD1 (6 bases). V was cut by 5 bases and J by 6 bases, with 11 bases left in between. This CDR3 has 12 amino acids. Germline assignment: CDR1 KGHSH and CDR2 LQKENI. The CDR3 nucleotides read TGTGCCAGCTCAGAGACAGGCCCCGAGCAGTACTTC. This encodes CASSETGPEQYF.

The chain has TRBV2 and TRBJ2-1; D is ambiguous. The CDR3 has 16 residues. Trimming pared 5 bases from V and 0 bases from J, leaving 14 bases between. The germline CDR1 and CDR2 sequences are SNHLY and FYNNEI. The CDR3 DNA reads TGTGCCAGCAGTCAGACTCGCCTGAGCTCCTACAATGAGCAGTTCTTC. Translation gives CASSQTRLSSYNEQFF.

About this clone itself: Other DNA sequences in the same sample also yield this CDR3. The chain combines TRBV29-1 with TRBJ1-1, with 10 bases aligning to TRBD1. Germline lookup yields CDR1 SQVTM and CDR2 ANQGSEA. This CDR3 spans 13 amino acids. The trim removed 6 bases at V and 1 base at J, leaving 2 bases unmatched. CDR3 nucleotide sequence: TGCAGCGTCAGGACAGGGGGGAACACTGAAGCTTTCTTT. This translates into CSVRTGGNTEAFF.

This clone was seen only once. The V gene is TRBV9, the J gene TRBJ2-5, with a tentative D call TRBD2 (6 bases). V lost 0 bases and J 0 bases, leaving 12 bases between the germline ends. CDR3 length equals 16 residues. Germline loops: CDR1 SGDLS, CDR2 YYNGEE. CDR3: CASSVGDSGNQETQYF. The CDR3 DNA follows: TGTGCCAGCAGCGTAGGGGATAGCGGTAACCAAGAGACCCAGTACTTC.

The chain uses TRBV7-8 and TRBJ2-7, with TRBD1 matching over 10 bases. The CDR3 consists of 15 residues. V lost 3 bases and J lost 5; bases outside the gene matches: 7. The V gene's germline CDR1 is SGHVS and CDR2 FQNEAQ. CDR3: CASSLAGTGANEQYF. DNA of the CDR3: TGTGCCAGCAGCTTGGCCGGGACAGGGGCCAACGAGCAGTACTTC.

The chain employs TRBV11-2 and TRBJ1-4; 11 nucleotides agree with TRBD1. The CDR3 has 17 amino acids. Germline-derived CDR1 and CDR2 are SGHAT and FQNNGV. J was trimmed by 8 bases and V by 5 bases; bases with no gene match: 13. The CDR3 spells CASSPPRGTGGDEKLFF. CDR3 DNA: TGTGCCAGCAGCCCCCCCCGCGGGACAGGGGGTGACGAAAAACTGTTTTTT.

The chain combines TRBV5-1 with TRBJ2-3, with 8 bases that match TRBD1. From germline, CDR1 is SGHRS and CDR2 YFSETQ. The CDR3 extends over 14 amino acids. The junction had 5 bases not matched to a gene; V was cut back by 7 bases and J by 1 base. The CDR3 region is CASATGQGTDTQYF. In nucleotides, the CDR3 is TGCGCCAGCGCCACGGGACAGGGCACAGATACGCAGTATTTT.

The CDR3 sequence: CASSQMAVQGNTIYF. In DNA, the CDR3 is TGTGCCAGCAGCCAAATGGCAGTTCAAGGAAACACCATATATTTT. This chain uses TRBV3-1 (or the pseudogene TRBV3-2) with TRBJ1-3; D remains ambiguous. This CDR3 contains 15 residues. The V and J ends lost 2 bases and 4 bases respectively, with 12 bases between them. CDR1 and CDR2 (germline): LGHDT, YNNKEL (reference sequence).

This chain links TRBV9 with TRBJ2-1; 10 bases are a match to TRBD2. Germline V gene data show CDR1 as SGDLS and CDR2 as YYNGEE. CDR3 size: 15 residues. The ends lost 5 bases at V and 0 bases at J; junction bases unmatched: 2. CDR3 residues: CASSSGRRSYNEQFF. CDR3 sequence (DNA): TGTGCCAGCAGTAGCGGGAGGCGCTCCTACAATGAGCAGTTCTTC.